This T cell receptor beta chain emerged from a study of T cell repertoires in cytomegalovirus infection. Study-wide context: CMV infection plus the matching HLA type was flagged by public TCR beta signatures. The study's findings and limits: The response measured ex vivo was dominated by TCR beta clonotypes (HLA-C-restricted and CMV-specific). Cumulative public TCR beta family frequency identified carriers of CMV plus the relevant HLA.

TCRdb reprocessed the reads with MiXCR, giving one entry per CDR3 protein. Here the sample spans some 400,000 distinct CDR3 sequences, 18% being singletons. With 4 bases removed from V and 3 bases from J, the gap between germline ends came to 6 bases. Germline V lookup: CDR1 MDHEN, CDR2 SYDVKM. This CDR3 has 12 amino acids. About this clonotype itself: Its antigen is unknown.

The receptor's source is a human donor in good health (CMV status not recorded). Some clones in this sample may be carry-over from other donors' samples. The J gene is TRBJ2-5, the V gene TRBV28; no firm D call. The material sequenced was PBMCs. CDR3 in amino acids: CASSSVKETQYF. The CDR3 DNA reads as TGTGCCAGCAGTTCCGTCAAAGAGACCCAGTACTTC.